Below are 22 T cell receptor beta chains sequenced from a single sample in a study of T cells in Graves' hyperthyroidism and ophthalmopathy. TCR beta CDR3 regions were amplified from RNA transcripts. The HTBI primer set served for first-round RT-PCR of the TCR CDR3. TCRdb analysed the multiplex PCR reads with MiXCR anew, one entry per CDR3 protein. The sample holds 600,000 to 900,000 distinct CDR3 sequences, about 16% seen once. Sequenced sample: blood. Source of these receptors: a man between 18 and 29 years old with Graves' hyperthyroidism.

The chain joins TRBV6-2 or TRBV6-3 to TRBJ1-2; 7 nucleotides align to TRBD1. This CDR3 comprises 13 residues. Germline CDR1 MNHEY, CDR2 SVGEGT. The V segment lost 6 bases and the J segment 7 bases; nucleotides outside the gene matches: 8. The CDR3, as DNA: TGTGCCAGCAGCCCCGGGACAGCTCTTGGCTACACCTTC. As protein: CASSPGTALGYTF.

This chain connects TRBV9 to TRBJ2-7; a possible D gene is TRBD1 (5 bases). This CDR3 contains 15 residues. Germline V gene data show CDR1 as SGDLS and CDR2 as YYNGEE. Trimming stripped 3 bases from V and 3 bases from J, with 16 bases between. In DNA form, the CDR3 reads TGTGCCAGCAGCGACCAAGACAGTACCAGCTACGAGCAGTACTTC. Translation: CASSDQDSTSYEQYF.

The V and J genes are TRBV5-1 and TRBJ2-3; D ambiguous. CDR1 SGHRS and CDR2 YFSETQ come from the germline V gene. Trimming pared 4 bases from V and 4 bases from J, leaving 16 bases between. The CDR3 sequence is 15 residues long. CDR3 bases: TGCGCCAGCAGCCCTACGACGCAGTCCGCAGATACGCAGTATTTT. This encodes CASSPTTQSADTQYF. The variable domain in full, with the rest retrieved from reference TRBV5-1 and TRBJ2-3, is KAGVTQTPRYLIKTRGQQVTLSCSPISGHRSVSWYQQTPGQGLQFLFEYFSETQRNKGNFPGRFSGRQFSNSRSEMNVSTLELGDSALYLCASSPTTQSADTQYFGPGTRLTVL.

The chain combines TRBV20-1 with TRBJ2-2; 7 bases fit TRBD1. V lost 3 bases to trimming and J lost 0 bases; unmatched junction nucleotides: 4. Germline values: CDR1 DFQATT, CDR2 SNEGSKA (reference sequence). The length of the CDR3 is 15 residues. The CDR3 here is CSASPTGANTGELFF. The CDR3 DNA is TGCAGTGCTAGCCCCACAGGGGCGAACACCGGGGAGCTGTTTTTT.

The chain joins TRBV4-3 to TRBJ1-6, with no clear D. The CDR3 extends over 18 amino acids. Trimming left V 0 bases short and J 0 bases short, with 12 bases between. The germline CDR1 and CDR2 sequences are LGHNA and YSLEER. In nucleotides, the CDR3 is TGCGCCAGCAGCCAAGATCGAAGGGAGAGCTCCTATAATTCACCCCTCCACTTT. Protein sequence: CASSQDRRESSYNSPLHF.

In its sample, this clonotype was seen many times. The V call is TRBV7-2, the J call TRBJ1-1, with a weak D call TRBD1 (5 bases). In germline, CDR1 is SGHTA, CDR2 FQGNSA. This CDR3 has 13 residues. Trimming stripped 5 bases from V and 10 bases from J, with 17 bases between. The CDR3 spells CASSPTQGRRAFF. The CDR3 DNA follows: TGTGCCAGCAGCCCAACGCAGGGACGAAGAGCTTTCTTT. Drawing the rest from reference TRBV7-2 and TRBJ1-1, the complete variable domain is GAGVSQSPSNKVTEKGKDVELRCDPISGHTALYWYRQSLGQGLEFLIYFQGNSAPDKSGLPSDRFSAERTGGSVSTLTIQRTQQEDSAVYLCASSPTQGRRAFFGQGTRLTVV.

In this sample, this clonotype turned up a few times. The CDR3 coding sequence is TGTGCCAGCAGCCTCGGGGACGGCGTAAGCAATCAGCCCCAGCATTTT. It translates to CASSLGDGVSNQPQHF. The rearrangement links TRBV7-9 to TRBJ1-5; D is possibly TRBD1 (5 bases). The V and J ends lost 5 bases and 1 base respectively, with 15 bases between them. The CDR3 extends over 16 amino acids. The germline CDR1 and CDR2 sequences are SEHNR and FQNEAQ (reference sequence).

In its sample, this clonotype was seen many times. V is TRBV19 and J is TRBJ2-2; no definite D call. Germline loops: CDR1 LNHDA, CDR2 SQIVND (reference sequence). This CDR3 contains 14 residues. V lost 4 bases and J lost 5, with 11 bases in between. The CDR3 region is CASSTQRWTGELFF. DNA of the CDR3: TGTGCCAGTAGTACTCAACGATGGACCGGGGAGCTGTTTTTT.

The rearrangement uses TRBV25-1 and TRBJ2-7; D may be TRBD2 (5 bases). In germline, CDR1 is MGHDK, CDR2 SYGVNS. The ends were cut back, 6 bases at V and 2 bases at J, with 17 bases in the middle. This CDR3 region has 15 residues. The CDR3 nucleotides are TGTGCCAGCAGCCCCCGGTCGAAGGAGGCCTACGAGCAGTACTTC. Translation: CASSPRSKEAYEQYF.

The J gene is TRBJ2-4, the V gene TRBV5-1; 10 bases agree with TRBD2. The J segment lost 1 base and the V segment lost 0 bases, leaving 1 base of the junction unmatched. The CDR3 sequence is 16 residues long. Germline-derived CDR1 and CDR2 are SGHRS and YFSETQ. CDR3 in DNA: TGCGCCAGCAGCTTGGCTAGCGGGAGCGCCAAAAACATTCAGTACTTC. This gives the protein CASSLASGSAKNIQYF.

This rearrangement joins TRBV11-2 to TRBJ2-2; no reliable D call. Germline values: CDR1 SGHAT, CDR2 FQNNGV. The V end was cut by 0 bases, the J end by 2 bases, with 7 bases between. The CDR3 length is 15 residues. The CDR3 is CASSLEVRNTGELFF. The CDR3 DNA is TGTGCCAGCAGCTTAGAAGTCAGAAACACCGGGGAGCTGTTTTTT.

The chain combines TRBV16 with TRBJ1-5; D ambiguous. Germline loops: CDR1 KGHSY, CDR2 FQNENV. V dropped 1 base and J dropped 5 bases, with 6 bases sitting between them. This CDR3 region has 13 residues. This chain's CDR3 is CASSQYYDQPQHF. DNA of the CDR3: TGTGCCAGCAGCCAATATTATGATCAGCCCCAGCATTTT.

In this sample, this clonotype turned up a few times. The genes are TRBV3-1 and TRBJ1-4, with a tentative D call TRBD1 (5 bases). The V end lost 3 bases, the J end lost 5 bases, and 10 bases lay between the germline ends. The length of the CDR3 is 14 residues. The germline CDR1 and CDR2 sequences are LGHDT and YNNKEL (reference sequence). This CDR3 reads CASSHGTENEKLFF. The CDR3 bases are TGTGCCAGCAGCCACGGGACGGAGAATGAAAAACTGTTTTTT.

This clonotype was picked up a small number of times. The CDR3 here is CAWSDPTRAVSYNEQFF. For the CDR3, the DNA is TGTGCCTGGAGTGACCCCACTCGGGCGGTTTCCTACAATGAGCAGTTCTTC. The chain couples TRBV30 to TRBJ2-1; no clear D gene. Trimming cost V 1 base and J 1 base, with 17 bases left between them. The CDR3 sequence is 17 residues long. Germline loops: CDR1 GTSNPN, CDR2 SVGIG (reference sequence).

This sequence joins TRBV18 and TRBJ2-7, with 8 bases aligning to TRBD1. Germline V lookup: CDR1 KGHSH, CDR2 LQKENI. CDR3 length equals 14 residues. V was pared by 3 bases and J by 3 bases, with 4 bases of the junction left unmatched. CDR3: CASSPQGAVYEQYF. The CDR3 region has the DNA TGTGCCAGCTCACCCCAGGGGGCCGTCTACGAGCAGTACTTC. Full variable domain (missing parts from reference TRBV18 and TRBJ2-7): NAGVMQNPRHLVRRRGQEARLRCSPMKGHSHVYWYRQLPEEGLKFMVYLQKENIIDESGMPKERFSAEFPKEGPSILRIQQVVRGDSAAYFCASSPQGAVYEQYFGPGTRLTVT.

In this sample, this clonotype turned up a few times. The chain couples TRBV2 to TRBJ1-6; D gene ambiguous. The CDR3 is 15 residues long. V was trimmed by 8 bases and J by 5 bases, leaving 16 bases between them. Germline V gives CDR1 SNHLY, CDR2 FYNNEI. CDR3 DNA: TGTGCCAGCGTATACTCCGGGCCCAATAATTCACCCCTCCACTTT. This encodes CASVYSGPNNSPLHF.

This clonotype was seen repeatedly, ten times or more. The chain is built from TRBV12-3 or TRBV12-4 and TRBJ1-1, with D uncertain. This CDR3 comprises 18 residues. V was pared by 1 base and J by 2 bases, with 20 bases between. The CDR3 DNA reads as TGTGCCAGCAGTTTAGGGCGGGTCAGGTCCGATGATAACACTGAAGCTTTCTTT. It codes for CASSLGRVRSDDNTEAFF.

A few counts support this clonotype. J is TRBJ2-7 and V is TRBV10-3, with 7 bases aligning to TRBD1. CDR3 length equals 15 residues. Losses at the gene ends were 0 bases for V and 3 bases for J; bases not matched to a gene: 5. Germline CDR1 and CDR2: ENHRY and SYGVKD. DNA of the CDR3: TGTGCCATCAGTGAGTCTCGGGACAGAGACTACGAGCAGTACTTC. It yields the protein CAISESRDRDYEQYF.

This clonotype was seen repeatedly, ten times or more. This chain connects TRBV6-1 to TRBJ2-2; 12 bases agree with TRBD1. Looked up from germline, CDR1 is MNHNS and CDR2 is SASEGT. This CDR3 region has 17 residues. Trimming removed 6 bases from V and 6 bases from J; junction bases left unmatched: 11. The chain's CDR3 is CASRSGQGAMWAGELFF. The DNA of the CDR3 is TGTGCCAGCAGATCGGGACAGGGGGCAATGTGGGCCGGGGAGCTGTTTTTT.

This clonotype was recorded many times. This sequence joins TRBV20-1 and TRBJ2-3; 10 nucleotides match TRBD1. Germline CDR1 is DFQATT and CDR2 is SNEGSKA (reference sequence). Trimming cost V 6 bases and J 1 base; bases outside gene matches: 4. The CDR3 extends over 14 amino acids. In DNA form, the CDR3 reads TGCAGTGCAACCGGGACAGGGGGCACAGATACGCAGTATTTT. Translating it yields CSATGTGGTDTQYF.

In its sample, this clonotype was seen many times. The V and J genes are TRBV6-6 and TRBJ2-1, with D tentatively TRBD2 (6 bases). The CDR3 is 17 residues long. The ends were cut back, 0 bases at V and 7 bases at J, with 19 bases in the middle. CDR1 is MNHNY and CDR2 is SVGAGI in the germline V gene (reference sequence). This chain's CDR3 is CASSYSLGGAGGNEQFF. In nucleotides, the CDR3 is TGTGCCAGCAGTTACTCCCTTGGCGGGGCCGGAGGGAATGAGCAGTTCTTC.

The table lists this clonotype with many counts. The CDR3 sequence is CASSRGTHEQYF. The CDR3 DNA sequence: TGTGCCAGCAGTCGGGGGACCCACGAGCAGTACTTC. V is TRBV2 and J is TRBJ2-7; D possibly corresponds to TRBD2 (6 bases). CDR1 is SNHLY, CDR2 FYNNEI, per germline. Between the trimmed V and J ends, which lost 5 bases and 5 bases, there was a span of 10 bases. CDR3 size: 12 residues.